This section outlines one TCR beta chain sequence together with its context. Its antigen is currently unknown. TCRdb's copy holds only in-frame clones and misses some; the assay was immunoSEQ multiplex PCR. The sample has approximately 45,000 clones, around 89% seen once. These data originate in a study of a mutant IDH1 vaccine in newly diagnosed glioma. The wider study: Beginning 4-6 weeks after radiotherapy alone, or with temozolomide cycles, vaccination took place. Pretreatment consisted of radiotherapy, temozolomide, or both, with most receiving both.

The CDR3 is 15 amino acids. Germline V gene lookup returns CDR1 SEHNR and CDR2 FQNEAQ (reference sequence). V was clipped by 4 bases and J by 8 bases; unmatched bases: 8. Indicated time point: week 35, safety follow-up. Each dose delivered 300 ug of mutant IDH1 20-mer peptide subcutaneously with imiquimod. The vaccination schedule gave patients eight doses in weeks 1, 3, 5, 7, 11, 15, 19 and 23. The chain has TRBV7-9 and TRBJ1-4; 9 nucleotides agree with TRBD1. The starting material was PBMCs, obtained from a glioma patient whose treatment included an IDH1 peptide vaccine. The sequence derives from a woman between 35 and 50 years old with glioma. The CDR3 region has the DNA TGTGCCAGCAGCTCCTCACAGGGGGCGCGGGAAAAACTGTTTTTT. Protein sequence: CASSSSQGAREKLFF.